These T cell receptor beta chains were read from a single sample in a study of Ad26.COV2.S vaccination and SARS-CoV-2 variants. Sequencing was performed with immunoSEQ multiplex PCR; in TCRdb, only in-frame clones are kept and a portion is missing. The table lists about 680,000 clones, about 89% of them singletons, with about 1.5% in the top ten. Sequenced material: peripheral blood, taken in a trial of Ad26.COV2.S vaccine versus placebo. The receptors derive from a person between 18 and 59 years old who received the Ad26.COV2.S COVID-19 vaccine or a placebo. Each CDR3 is given with its conserved first and last residue. A D gene is named only where the DNA matches it firmly. Expanded clones are given a class, and other clones once, few, many or no size at all.

d_call | j_call | v_call | clone_size | cdr3_aa | cdr3_nt
TRBD2 | TRBJ2-3 | TRBV9 | - | CASSRGGSGGTDTQYF | TGTGCCAGCAGCCGAGGGGGTAGCGGGGGCACAGATACGCAGTATTTT
- | TRBJ1-1 | TRBV19 | - | CASSIGGFHYRNKVSNTEAFF | TGTGCCAGTAGTATAGGAGGGTTCCATTATAGAAATAAGGTTTCGAACACTGAAGCTTTCTTT
- | TRBJ1-1 | TRBV30 | - | CAWRGSQETEAFF | TGTGCCTGGAGGGGATCCCAGGAGACTGAAGCTTTCTTT
TRBD1 | TRBJ2-5 | TRBV5-8 | - | CASSLEGQGAQETQYF | TGTGCCAGCAGCTTGGAAGGACAGGGGGCCCAAGAGACCCAGTACTTC
- | TRBJ2-1 | TRBV7-2 | - | CASTAPGTYNEQFF | TGTGCCTCCACAGCCCCGGGGACCTACAATGAGCAGTTCTTC
- | TRBJ1-2 | TRBV11-1 | - | CASRSGTDYGYTF | TGTGCCAGCAGGTCCGGGACGGACTATGGCTACACCTTC
- | TRBJ2-7 | TRBV19 | - | CASSIGGTGDYEQYF | TGTGCCAGTAGTATAGGAGGTACAGGCGACTACGAGCAGTACTTC
- | TRBJ1-5 | TRBV2 | - | CASSEWQNDSNQPQHF | TGTGCCAGCAGTGAATGGCAGAATGATAGCAATCAGCCCCAGCATTTT
- | TRBJ1-3 | TRBV9 | - | CASSTGLEGNTIYF | TGTGCCAGCAGCACGGGGCTAGAGGGAAACACCATATATTTT
- | TRBJ2-5 | TRBV6-5 | once | CASTPPGRAVETQYF | TGTGCCAGCACCCCCCCGGGCAGGGCGGTTGAGACCCAGTACTTC
- | TRBJ2-3 | TRBV7-9 | - | CASSFEGTDTQYF | TGTGCCAGCAGCTTCGAGGGTACAGATACGCAGTATTTT
- | TRBJ1-3 | TRBV10-3 | - | CAISAASTGNTIYF | TGTGCCATCAGTGCGGCCTCCACTGGAAACACCATATATTTT
- | TRBJ2-6 | TRBV6-1 | once | CASSEEFWSPSGGANVLTF | TGTGCCAGCAGTGAGGAGTTCTGGAGCCCCTCGGGTGGGGCCAACGTCCTGACTTTC
TRBD2 | TRBJ2-1 | TRBV19 | - | CASSIDSLAGLYNEQFF | TGTGCCAGTAGTATAGATAGTCTAGCGGGTCTCTACAATGAGCAGTTCTTC
- | TRBJ2-1 | TRBV5-1 | - | CASSFPKSSYNEQFF | TGCGCCAGCAGCTTTCCTAAGAGCTCCTACAATGAGCAGTTCTTC
- | TRBJ1-1 | TRBV7-2 | - | CASSPRRGVKHEAFF | TGTGCCAGCAGCCCCCGGAGGGGGGTCAAACATGAAGCTTTCTTT
TRBD1 | TRBJ1-1 | TRBV5-1 | - | CASSKTGVLNTEAFF | TGCGCCAGCAGCAAAACAGGGGTCTTGAACACTGAAGCTTTCTTT
- | TRBJ2-1 | TRBV7-9 | - | CASSLAAGKFF | TGTGCCAGCAGCTTAGCGGCGGGGAAGTTCTTC
TRBD1 | TRBJ2-6 | TRBV5-6 | - | CASSFWTGGSGANVLTF | TGTGCCAGCAGCTTTTGGACAGGAGGCTCTGGGGCCAACGTCCTGACTTTC
- | TRBJ2-2 | TRBV5-1 | - | CASSGVLTNTGELFF | TGCGCCAGCAGCGGGGTCTTGACTAACACCGGGGAGCTGTTTTTT
- | TRBJ2-2 | TRBV9 | - | CASSVARGNTGELFF | TGTGCCAGCAGCGTAGCTAGGGGGAACACCGGGGAGCTGTTTTTT
- | TRBJ1-1 | TRBV4-1 | - | CASSQDIQSEAFF | TGCGCCAGCAGCCAAGATATACAGTCTGAAGCTTTCTTT
- | TRBJ2-7 | TRBV30 | - | CAWSVIPTLYEQYF | TGTGCCTGGAGTGTTATTCCGACCCTATACGAGCAGTACTTC
TRBD1 | TRBJ1-1 | TRBV19 | - | CASSMGPGQGFAFF | TGTGCCAGTAGTATGGGACCGGGACAGGGCTTTGCTTTCTTT
- | TRBJ1-1 | TRBV3-1/TRBV3-2 | - | CASSQHRQSMNTEAFF | TGTGCCAGCAGCCAACATCGACAGAGCATGAACACTGAAGCTTTCTTT
TRBD1 | TRBJ2-3 | TRBV25-1 | - | CASSYSGQGADTQYF | TGTGCCAGCAGTTATTCGGGACAGGGGGCAGATACGCAGTATTTT
TRBD1 | TRBJ2-7 | TRBV24-1 | - | CATSESGQGGSYEQYF | TGTGCCACCAGTGAGTCGGGACAGGGGGGTTCCTACGAGCAGTACTTC
- | TRBJ2-1 | TRBV7-3 | - | CASSPDPFSYNEQFF | TGTGCCAGCAGCCCGGACCCCTTCTCCTACAATGAGCAGTTCTTC